This T cell receptor (beta chain) appears in the sequencing data of a study of cytomegalovirus exposure and HLA in healthy donors. Note on this clone: Antigen: not known.

The PCR made use of 60 Vbeta and 13 Jbeta primers. Sequencing used immunoSEQ multiplex PCR; TCRdb keeps in-frame clones, though not all of them. The sample includes over 200,000 clones, around 89% of them seen just once. Study conclusions and caveats: The productive fraction for most TCR beta V segments was about 90% or about 30% in an earlier analysis. Listed as cytomegalovirus-associated were 150 or so TCR beta chains.

The length of the CDR3 is 16 residues. Germline lookup yields CDR1 PRHDT and CDR2 FYEKMQ (reference sequence). Germline trimming cut 5 bases from V and 1 base from J; bases unmatched to any gene: 6. Nominal health characterized the donors when sampled, though unrecorded immune exposures were likely. Sequencing input: PBMCs. The receptor was derived from a woman between 18 and 30 years old in good health and CMV-seronegative. The chain couples TRBV13 to TRBJ2-5, with 11 bases matching TRBD1. CDR3 residues: CASSPRGTGGQETQYF. The CDR3 region has the DNA TGTGCCAGCAGCCCCCGTGGGACAGGGGGCCAAGAGACCCAGTACTTC. The full variable domain, its missing parts supplied by reference TRBV13 and TRBJ2-5, is AAGVIQSPRHLIKEKRETATLKCYPIPRHDTVYWYQQGPGQDPQFLISFYEKMQSDKGSIPDRFSAQQFSDYHSELNMSSLELGDSALYFCASSPRGTGGQETQYFGPGTRLLVL.